These T cell receptor beta chains were read from a single sample in a study of graft-versus-host responses after intestinal transplantation. Their target antigens are unknown. The protocol was immunoSEQ multiplex PCR, while the TCRdb copy is restricted to in-frame clones and leaves out a portion. The table has about 59,000 clones, 90% to 95% seen once; the top ten hold about 0.4%. Source: unstimulated CD4+ T cells sorted from spleen or lymph node cells, taken before transplant. Source of these receptors: a human donor who was the organ donor for an intestinal transplant. The CDR3 runs from the conserved cysteine through the conserved F or W. A D gene is named only where the DNA matches it firmly. Size values are once, few and many counts, or a class for expanded clones, and some rows have none.

CDR3 length	V gene	clone size	J gene	D gene	CDR3 protein	CDR3 DNA
13	TRBV19	once	TRBJ2-7	NA	CASSMTGTKEQYF	TGTGCCAGTAGTATGACAGGGACTAAAGAGCAGTACTTC
15	TRBV18	once	TRBJ2-7	NA	CASSPAGAKMYEQYF	TGTGCCAGCTCACCTGCGGGGGCGAAAATGTACGAGCAGTACTTC
14	TRBV2	NA	TRBJ2-7	NA	CASRPDRWGYEQYF	TGTGCCAGCAGGCCCGACAGGTGGGGCTACGAGCAGTACTTC
11	TRBV29-1	NA	TRBJ2-7	NA	CSVGTSDEQYF	TGCAGCGTTGGGACGTCGGATGAGCAGTACTTC
15	TRBV7-8	NA	TRBJ2-1	TRBD1	CASSSGQGKEDEQFF	TGTGCCAGCAGCTCAGGACAGGGAAAGGAGGATGAGCAGTTCTTC
16	TRBV7-9	NA	TRBJ1-6	TRBD1	CASSSTGTGVNSPLHF	TGTGCCAGCAGCTCAACCGGGACAGGGGTTAATTCACCCCTCCACTTT
16	TRBV11-1	NA	TRBJ2-5	TRBD2	CASSLGDSGEQETQYF	TGTGCCAGCAGCTTAGGTGATAGCGGGGAGCAAGAGACCCAGTACTTC
12	TRBV5-6	NA	TRBJ1-1	NA	CASSLYKAEAFF	TGTGCCAGCAGCTTATATAAGGCTGAAGCTTTCTTT
15	TRBV5-1	NA	TRBJ1-3	NA	CASSLEGFSGNTIYF	TGCGCCAGCAGCTTGGAGGGCTTCTCTGGAAACACCATATATTTT
14	TRBV7-9	once	TRBJ1-2	TRBD1	CASSPLTGGNGYTF	TGTGCCAGCAGCCCACTGACAGGGGGTAATGGCTACACCTTC
14	TRBV29-1	NA	TRBJ1-1	TRBD1	CSVAPTGMNTEAFF	TGCAGCGTTGCGCCGACAGGGATGAACACTGAAGCTTTCTTT
12	TRBV29-1	NA	TRBJ1-2	NA	CSVVYSSYGYTF	TGCAGCGTTGTTTACAGTTCCTATGGCTACACCTTC
16	TRBV12-5	once	TRBJ2-3	TRBD2	CASGLVLAGGPDTQYF	TGTGCTAGTGGTTTGGTACTAGCGGGGGGCCCAGATACGCAGTATTTT
14	TRBV27	NA	TRBJ2-6	NA	CASSSSSGANVLTF	TGTGCCAGCAGTTCCAGCTCTGGGGCCAACGTCCTGACTTTC
13	TRBV6-6	once	TRBJ1-5	NA	CASSRGSYQPQHF	TGTGCCAGCAGCAGGGGCTCGTATCAGCCCCAGCATTTT
16	TRBV4-3	NA	TRBJ2-1	TRBD2	CASSQDGGAYYNEQFF	TGCGCCAGCAGCCAAGACGGGGGGGCCTACTACAATGAGCAGTTCTTC
19	TRBV4-1	NA	TRBJ2-7	TRBD1	CASSLLPGQGAAWGYEQYF	TGCGCCAGCAGCCTTCTACCGGGACAGGGGGCCGCCTGGGGTTACGAGCAGTACTTC
12	TRBV10-3	NA	TRBJ1-6	NA	CAISNSNSPLHF	TGTGCCATCAGCAACAGTAATTCACCCCTCCACTTT
13	TRBV7-9	NA	TRBJ1-1	NA	CASSLQGSTEAFF	TGTGCCAGCAGCTTGCAGGGATCCACTGAAGCTTTCTTT
18	TRBV11-3	NA	TRBJ2-5	TRBD2	CASSLGLAGGEYQETQYF	TGTGCCAGCAGCCTCGGACTAGCGGGGGGTGAGTACCAAGAGACCCAGTACTTC
13	TRBV27	once	TRBJ2-5	NA	CASSLSLGETQYF	TGTGCCAGCAGTTTATCACTGGGGGAGACCCAGTACTTC
14	TRBV30	few	TRBJ1-5	NA	CAWSVSGGNQPQHF	TGTGCCTGGAGTGTATCAGGGGGCAATCAGCCCCAGCATTTT
12	TRBV7-2	NA	TRBJ2-1	NA	CASSLVNNEQFF	TGTGCCAGCAGCTTAGTGAACAATGAGCAGTTCTTC
17	TRBV5-4	NA	TRBJ2-2	TRBD1	CASSLGRQGANTGELFF	TGTGCCAGCAGCTTGGGAAGACAGGGGGCGAACACCGGGGAGCTGTTTTTT
15	TRBV6-5	few	TRBJ1-4	NA	CASSHTTGLDEKLFF	TGTGCCAGCAGCCACACCACAGGACTAGATGAAAAACTGTTTTTT
14	TRBV5-1	NA	TRBJ2-6	NA	CASSPSSGANVLTF	TGCGCCAGCAGCCCCTCCTCTGGGGCCAACGTCCTGACTTTC